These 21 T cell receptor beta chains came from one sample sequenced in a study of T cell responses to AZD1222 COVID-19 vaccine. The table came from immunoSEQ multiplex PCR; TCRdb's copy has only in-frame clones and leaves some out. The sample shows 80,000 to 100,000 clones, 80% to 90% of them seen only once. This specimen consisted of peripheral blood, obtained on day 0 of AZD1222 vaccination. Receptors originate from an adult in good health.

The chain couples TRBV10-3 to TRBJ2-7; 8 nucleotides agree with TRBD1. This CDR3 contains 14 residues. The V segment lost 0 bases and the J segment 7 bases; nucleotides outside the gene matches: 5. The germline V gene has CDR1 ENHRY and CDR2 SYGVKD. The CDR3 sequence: CAISESTGVREQYF. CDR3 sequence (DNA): TGTGCCATCAGTGAGTCGACAGGGGTACGTGAGCAGTACTTC.

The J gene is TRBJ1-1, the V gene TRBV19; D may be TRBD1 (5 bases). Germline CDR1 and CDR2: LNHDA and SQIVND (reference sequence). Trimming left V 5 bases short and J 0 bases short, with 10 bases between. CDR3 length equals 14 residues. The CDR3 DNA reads TGTGCCAGTAGTGTTACAGGAATGAACACTGAAGCTTTCTTT. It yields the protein CASSVTGMNTEAFF.

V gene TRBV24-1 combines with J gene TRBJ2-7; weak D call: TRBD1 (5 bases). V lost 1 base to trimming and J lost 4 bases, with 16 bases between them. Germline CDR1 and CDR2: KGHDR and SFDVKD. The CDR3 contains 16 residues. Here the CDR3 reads CATSDFRAGKGYEQYF. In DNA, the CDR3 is TGTGCCACCAGTGATTTTCGGGCAGGGAAGGGATACGAGCAGTACTTC.

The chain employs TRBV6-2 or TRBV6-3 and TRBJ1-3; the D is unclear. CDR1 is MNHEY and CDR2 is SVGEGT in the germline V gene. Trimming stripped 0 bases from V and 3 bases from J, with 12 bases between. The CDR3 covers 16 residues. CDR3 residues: CASSYSIAALGNTIYF. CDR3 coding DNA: TGTGCCAGCAGTTACTCGATTGCCGCCCTTGGAAACACCATATATTTT.

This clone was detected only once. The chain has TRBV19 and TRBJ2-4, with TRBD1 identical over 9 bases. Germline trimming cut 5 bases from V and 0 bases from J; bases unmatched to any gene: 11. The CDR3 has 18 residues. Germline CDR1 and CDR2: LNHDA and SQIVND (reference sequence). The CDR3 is CASSVGTGRRLAKNIQYF. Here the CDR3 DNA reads TGTGCCAGTAGTGTCGGGACAGGGCGAAGACTAGCCAAAAACATTCAGTACTTC.

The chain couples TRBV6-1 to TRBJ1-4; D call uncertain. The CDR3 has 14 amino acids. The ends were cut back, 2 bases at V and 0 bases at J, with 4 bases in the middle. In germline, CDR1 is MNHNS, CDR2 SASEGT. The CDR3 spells CASSERATNEKLFF. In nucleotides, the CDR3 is TGTGCCAGCAGTGAACGCGCAACTAATGAAAAACTGTTTTTT.

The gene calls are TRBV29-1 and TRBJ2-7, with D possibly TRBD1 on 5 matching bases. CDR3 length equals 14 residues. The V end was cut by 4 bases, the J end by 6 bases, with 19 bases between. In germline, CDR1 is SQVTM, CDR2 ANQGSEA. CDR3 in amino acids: CSVVKSRAVSEQYF. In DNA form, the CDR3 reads TGCAGCGTTGTTAAGTCCAGGGCAGTGAGCGAGCAGTACTTC.

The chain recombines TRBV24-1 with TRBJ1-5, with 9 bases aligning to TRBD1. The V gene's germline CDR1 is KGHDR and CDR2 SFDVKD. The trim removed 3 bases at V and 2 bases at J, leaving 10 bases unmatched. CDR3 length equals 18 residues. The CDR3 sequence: CATSDRRTGGAGNQPQHF. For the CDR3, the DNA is TGTGCCACCAGTGATCGACGAACAGGGGGCGCAGGCAATCAGCCCCAGCATTTT.

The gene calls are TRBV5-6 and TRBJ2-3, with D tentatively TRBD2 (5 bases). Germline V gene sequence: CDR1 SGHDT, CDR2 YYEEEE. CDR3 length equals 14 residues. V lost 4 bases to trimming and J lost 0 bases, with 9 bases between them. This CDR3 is CASSPRTSTDTQYF. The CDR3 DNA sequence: TGTGCCAGCAGCCCAAGGACTAGCACAGATACGCAGTATTTT.

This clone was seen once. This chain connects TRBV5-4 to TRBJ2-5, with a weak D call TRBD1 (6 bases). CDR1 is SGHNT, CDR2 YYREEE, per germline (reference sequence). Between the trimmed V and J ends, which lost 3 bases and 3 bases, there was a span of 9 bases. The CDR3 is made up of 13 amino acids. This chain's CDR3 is CASSYGTKETQYF. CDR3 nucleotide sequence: TGTGCCAGCAGCTACGGGACAAAAGAGACCCAGTACTTC. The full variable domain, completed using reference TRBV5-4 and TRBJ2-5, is ETGVTQSPTHLIKTRGQQVTLRCSSQSGHNTVSWYQQALGQGPQFIFQYYREEENGRGNFPPRFSGLQFPNYSSELNVNALELDDSALYLCASSYGTKETQYFGPGTRLLVL.

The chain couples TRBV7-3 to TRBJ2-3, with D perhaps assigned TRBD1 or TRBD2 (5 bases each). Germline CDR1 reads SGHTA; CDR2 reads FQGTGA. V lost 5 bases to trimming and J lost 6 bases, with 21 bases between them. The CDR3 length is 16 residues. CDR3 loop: CASSPVRDPSIDTQYF. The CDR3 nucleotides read TGTGCCAGCAGCCCTGTCCGGGACCCATCCATCGATACGCAGTATTTT.

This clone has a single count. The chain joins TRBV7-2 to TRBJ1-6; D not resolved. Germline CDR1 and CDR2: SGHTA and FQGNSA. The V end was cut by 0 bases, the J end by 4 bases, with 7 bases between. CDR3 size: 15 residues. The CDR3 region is CASSLAQRYNSPLHF. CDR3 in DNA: TGTGCCAGCAGCTTAGCCCAGCGTTATAATTCACCCCTCCACTTT.

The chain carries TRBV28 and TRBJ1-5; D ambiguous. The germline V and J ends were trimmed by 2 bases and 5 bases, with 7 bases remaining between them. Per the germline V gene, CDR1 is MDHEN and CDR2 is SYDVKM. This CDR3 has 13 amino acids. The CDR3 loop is CASSLQIDQPQHF. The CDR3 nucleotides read TGTGCCAGCAGTTTACAAATCGATCAGCCCCAGCATTTT.

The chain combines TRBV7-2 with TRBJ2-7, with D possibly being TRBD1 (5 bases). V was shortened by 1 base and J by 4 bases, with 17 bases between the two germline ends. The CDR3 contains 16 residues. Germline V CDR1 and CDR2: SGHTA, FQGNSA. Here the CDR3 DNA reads TGTGCCAGCAGCTTAGGTTCGCCAGGGTTTCTTTACGAGCAGTACTTC. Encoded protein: CASSLGSPGFLYEQYF.

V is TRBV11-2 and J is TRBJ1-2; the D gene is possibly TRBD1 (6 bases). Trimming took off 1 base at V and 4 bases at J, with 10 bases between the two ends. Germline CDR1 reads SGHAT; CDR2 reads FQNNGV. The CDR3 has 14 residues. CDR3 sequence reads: CASSLGQEGYGYTF. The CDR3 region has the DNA TGTGCCAGCAGCTTAGGACAGGAGGGCTATGGCTACACCTTC.

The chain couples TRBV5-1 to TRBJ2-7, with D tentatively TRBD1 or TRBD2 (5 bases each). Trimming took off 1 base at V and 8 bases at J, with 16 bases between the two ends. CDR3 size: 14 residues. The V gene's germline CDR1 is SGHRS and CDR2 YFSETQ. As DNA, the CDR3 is TGCGCCAGCAGCTTGTCACAGGCCTCCGGGAAGCAGTACTTC. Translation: CASSLSQASGKQYF. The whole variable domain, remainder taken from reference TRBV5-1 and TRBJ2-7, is KAGVTQTPRYLIKTRGQQVTLSCSPISGHRSVSWYQQTPGQGLQFLFEYFSETQRNKGNFPGRFSGRQFSNSRSEMNVSTLELGDSALYLCASSLSQASGKQYFGPGTRLTVT.

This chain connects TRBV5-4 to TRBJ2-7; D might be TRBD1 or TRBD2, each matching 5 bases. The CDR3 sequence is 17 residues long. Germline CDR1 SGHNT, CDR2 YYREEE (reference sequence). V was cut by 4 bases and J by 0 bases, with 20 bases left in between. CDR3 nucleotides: TGTGCCAGCAGCGGTTGGGCCGGGACGGCGAACTCCTACGAGCAGTACTTC. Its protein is CASSGWAGTANSYEQYF.

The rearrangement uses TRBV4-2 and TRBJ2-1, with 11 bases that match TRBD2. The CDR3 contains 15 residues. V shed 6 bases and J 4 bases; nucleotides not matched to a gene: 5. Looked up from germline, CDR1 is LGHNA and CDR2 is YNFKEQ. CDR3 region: CASSLTSGGYNEQFF. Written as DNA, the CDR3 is TGTGCCAGCAGTTTAACTAGCGGGGGTTACAATGAGCAGTTCTTC.

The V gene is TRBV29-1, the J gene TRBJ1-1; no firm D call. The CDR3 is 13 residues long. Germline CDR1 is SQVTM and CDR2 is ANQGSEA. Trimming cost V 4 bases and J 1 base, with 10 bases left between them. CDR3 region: CSVVISRNTEAFF. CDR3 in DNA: TGCAGCGTTGTAATATCCAGGAACACTGAAGCTTTCTTT.

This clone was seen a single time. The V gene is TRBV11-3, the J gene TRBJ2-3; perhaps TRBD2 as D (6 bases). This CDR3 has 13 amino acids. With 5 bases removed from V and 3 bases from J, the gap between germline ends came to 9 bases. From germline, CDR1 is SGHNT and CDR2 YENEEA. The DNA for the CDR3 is TGTGCCAGCAGCCTCGGGACTACAGATACGCAGTATTTT. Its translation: CASSLGTTDTQYF.

CDR3 in amino acids: CASTTGGQVRLFF. The CDR3 region has the DNA TGTGCCAGTACCACAGGGGGCCAAGTCAGACTGTTTTTT. The chain recombines TRBV19 with TRBJ1-4, with 9 bases aligning to TRBD1. The length of the CDR3 is 13 residues. The germline V gene encodes CDR1 LNHDA and CDR2 SQIVND (reference sequence). Germline trimming cut 7 bases from V and 13 bases from J; bases unmatched to any gene: 10.